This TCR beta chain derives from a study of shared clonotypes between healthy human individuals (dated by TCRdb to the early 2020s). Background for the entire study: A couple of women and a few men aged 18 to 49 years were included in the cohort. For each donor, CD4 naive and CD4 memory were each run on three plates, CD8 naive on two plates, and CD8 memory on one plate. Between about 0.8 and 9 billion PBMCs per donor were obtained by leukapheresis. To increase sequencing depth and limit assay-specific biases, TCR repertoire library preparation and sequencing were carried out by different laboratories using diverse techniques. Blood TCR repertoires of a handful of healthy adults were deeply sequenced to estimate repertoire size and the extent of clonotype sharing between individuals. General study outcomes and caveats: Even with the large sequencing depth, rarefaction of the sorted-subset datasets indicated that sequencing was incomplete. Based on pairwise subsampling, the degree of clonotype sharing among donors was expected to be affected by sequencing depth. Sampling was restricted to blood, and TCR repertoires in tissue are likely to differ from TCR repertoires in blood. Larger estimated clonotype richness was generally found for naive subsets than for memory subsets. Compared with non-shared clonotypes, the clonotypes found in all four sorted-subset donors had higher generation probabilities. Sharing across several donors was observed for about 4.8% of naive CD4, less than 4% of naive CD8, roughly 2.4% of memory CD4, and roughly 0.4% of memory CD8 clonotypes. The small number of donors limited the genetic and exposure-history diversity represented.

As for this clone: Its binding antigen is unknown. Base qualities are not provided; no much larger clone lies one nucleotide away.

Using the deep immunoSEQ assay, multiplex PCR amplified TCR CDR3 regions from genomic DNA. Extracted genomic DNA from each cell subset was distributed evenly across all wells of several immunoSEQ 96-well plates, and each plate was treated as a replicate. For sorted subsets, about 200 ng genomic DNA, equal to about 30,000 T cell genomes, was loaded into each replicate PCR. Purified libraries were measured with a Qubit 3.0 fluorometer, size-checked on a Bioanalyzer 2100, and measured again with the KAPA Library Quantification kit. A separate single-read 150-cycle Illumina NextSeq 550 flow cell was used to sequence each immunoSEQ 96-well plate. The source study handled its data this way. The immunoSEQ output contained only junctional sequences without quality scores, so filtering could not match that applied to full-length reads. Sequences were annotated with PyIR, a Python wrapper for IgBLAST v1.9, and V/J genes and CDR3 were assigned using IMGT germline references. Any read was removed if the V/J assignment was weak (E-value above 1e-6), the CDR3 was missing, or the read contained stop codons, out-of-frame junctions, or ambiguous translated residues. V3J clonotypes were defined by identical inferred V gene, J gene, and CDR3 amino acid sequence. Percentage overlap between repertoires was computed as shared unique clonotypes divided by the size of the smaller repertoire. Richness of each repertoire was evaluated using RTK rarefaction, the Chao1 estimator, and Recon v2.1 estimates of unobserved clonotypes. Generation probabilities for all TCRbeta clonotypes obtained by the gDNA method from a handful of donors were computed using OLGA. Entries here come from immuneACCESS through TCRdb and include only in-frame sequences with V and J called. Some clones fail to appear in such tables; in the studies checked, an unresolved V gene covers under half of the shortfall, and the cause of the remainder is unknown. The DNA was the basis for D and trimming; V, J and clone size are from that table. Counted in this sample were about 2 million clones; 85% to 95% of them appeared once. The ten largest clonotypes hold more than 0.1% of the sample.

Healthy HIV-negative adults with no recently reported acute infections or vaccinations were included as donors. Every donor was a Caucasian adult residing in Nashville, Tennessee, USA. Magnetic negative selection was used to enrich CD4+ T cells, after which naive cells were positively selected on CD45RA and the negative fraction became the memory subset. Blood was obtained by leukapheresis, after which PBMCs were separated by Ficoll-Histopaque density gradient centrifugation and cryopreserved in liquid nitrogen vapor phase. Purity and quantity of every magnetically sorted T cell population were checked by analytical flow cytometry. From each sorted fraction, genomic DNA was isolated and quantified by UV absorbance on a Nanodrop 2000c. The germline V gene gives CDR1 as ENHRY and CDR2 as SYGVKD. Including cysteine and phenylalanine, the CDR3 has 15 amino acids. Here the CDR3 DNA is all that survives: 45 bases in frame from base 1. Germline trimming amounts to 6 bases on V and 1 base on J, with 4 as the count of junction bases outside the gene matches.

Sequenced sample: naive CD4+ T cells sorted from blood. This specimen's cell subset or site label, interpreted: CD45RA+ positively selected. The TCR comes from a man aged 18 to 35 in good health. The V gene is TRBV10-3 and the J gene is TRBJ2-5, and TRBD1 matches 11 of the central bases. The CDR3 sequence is CAIRAGTGGQETQYF. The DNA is TGTGCCATCAGAGCCGGGACAGGGGGCCAAGAGACCCAGTACTTC.